Below, 28 T cell receptor beta chains from the same sample are listed, as sequenced in a study of OX40 agonist ivuxolimab in advanced cancers. Sequencing was performed with immunoSEQ multiplex PCR; in TCRdb, only in-frame clones are kept and a portion is missing. The data hold 100,000 or so clones, with approximately 90% observed a single time. The sequencing here drew on CD4+ or CD8+ T cells sorted from blood, taken in a trial of the OX40 agonist ivuxolimab. These TCRs come from an adult with an advanced solid tumor such as melanoma, head and neck, liver or kidney cancer.

This clone occurred a few times. The chain links TRBV28 to TRBJ1-5; D is unclear. Trimming took 6 bases from V and 2 from J, leaving 8 bases between them. The CDR3 sequence is 13 residues long. CDR1 and CDR2 (germline): MDHEN, SYDVKM. CDR3 DNA: TGTGCCAGCAGCCCCGTGGGCAATCAGCCCCAGCATTTT. Translation gives CASSPVGNQPQHF.

The chain recombines TRBV6-4 with TRBJ2-1; TRBD2 aligns across 8 bases. The length of the CDR3 is 19 residues. Germline trimming cut 4 bases from V and 8 bases from J; bases unmatched to any gene: 22. CDR1 is MRHNA, CDR2 SNTAGT, per germline. The CDR3 DNA reads TGTGCCAGCAGTGCCTCTCCCGTTCAGGTAATTTCGACTAGCGATGAGCAGTTCTTC. Protein sequence: CASSASPVQVISTSDEQFF.

This chain uses TRBV18 with TRBJ2-5; D is ambiguous. Germline lookup yields CDR1 KGHSH and CDR2 LQKENI. CDR3 length: 13 residues. V shed 4 bases and J shed 5 bases, with 11 bases lying between them. CDR3 in DNA: TGTGCCAGCTCACAGGATATGCAGGAGACCCAGTACTTC. As protein: CASSQDMQETQYF.

This clone has a single count. This sequence joins TRBV7-2 and TRBJ2-3; D gene ambiguous. Germline V gene sequence: CDR1 SGHTA, CDR2 FQGNSA. V was cut by 3 bases and J by 5 bases, with 9 bases left in between. The CDR3 runs to 13 residues. CDR3: CASSFLTQDTQYF. The DNA of the CDR3 is TGTGCCAGCAGCTTCTTGACCCAAGATACGCAGTATTTT.

This rearrangement joins TRBV5-1 to TRBJ2-1, with TRBD2 identical over 7 bases. The germline CDR1 and CDR2 sequences are SGHRS and YFSETQ. The CDR3 totals 12 residues. Trimming took 4 bases from V and 14 from J; bases not matched to a gene: 9. CDR3 DNA sequence: TGCGCCAGCAGCCCTCCCAGTCTAGCGGAGTTCTTC. It yields the protein CASSPPSLAEFF.

This clone was detected only a few times. The chain employs TRBV14 and TRBJ2-1, with D tentatively TRBD2 (6 bases). CDR1 and CDR2 (germline): SGHDN, FVKESK. The CDR3 totals 17 residues. The V end was cut by 4 bases, the J end by 8 bases, with 24 bases between. This chain's CDR3 is CASSPRQREVKRDEQFF. The CDR3 region has the DNA TGTGCCAGCAGCCCCAGGCAGAGGGAGGTAAAGAGAGATGAGCAGTTCTTC.

The gene calls are TRBV4-1 and TRBJ1-5, with D possibly matching TRBD1 (5 bases). V was trimmed by 11 bases and J by 2 bases, leaving 16 bases between them. Germline CDR1 MGHRA, CDR2 YSYEKL. This CDR3 is built from 14 residues. Here the CDR3 DNA reads TGCGCCGCAGGGAGTGGAGGTCGCAATCAGCCCCAGCATTTT. This encodes CAAGSGGRNQPQHF.

The chain couples TRBV5-1 to TRBJ1-1; D may be TRBD1 (6 bases). Germline lookup yields CDR1 SGHRS and CDR2 YFSETQ. The CDR3 has 13 amino acids. Trimming shortened V by 5 bases and J by 7 bases, and 15 bases separated the two germline ends. The DNA for the CDR3 is TGCGCCAGCAGTCCCGGACAGTATAGTGAAGCTTTCTTT. Its protein product is CASSPGQYSEAFF.

V and J are TRBV7-6 and TRBJ2-5; TRBD1 matches 8 bases. The CDR3 extends over 14 amino acids. Trimming cost V 5 bases and J 2 bases; bases outside gene matches: 4. In germline, CDR1 is SGHVS, CDR2 FNYEAQ. CDR3 DNA sequence: TGTGCCAGCAGCCTCGGGACAGGTCAAGAGACCCAGTACTTC. Protein: CASSLGTGQETQYF.

This chain connects TRBV5-8 to TRBJ2-3; 13 bases map to TRBD2. The CDR3 has 17 residues. With 3 bases clipped from V and 1 base from J, the junction kept 5 bases outside the gene matches. The germline V gene has CDR1 SGHTS and CDR2 YDEGEE. The CDR3, as DNA: TGTGCCAGCAGCTGGACTAGCGGGAGTACTGGCACAGATACGCAGTATTTT. Residues: CASSWTSGSTGTDTQYF.

This chain uses TRBV18 with TRBJ2-1, with D tentatively TRBD2 (6 bases). V gave up 6 bases and J gave up 6 bases, with 18 bases separating them. The length of the CDR3 is 15 residues. Per germline, CDR1 KGHSH and CDR2 LQKENI. The CDR3 is CASSPTMAGSNEQFF. For the CDR3, the DNA is TGTGCCAGCTCTCCAACGATGGCCGGGAGCAATGAGCAGTTCTTC.

V usage is TRBV10-3 and J usage is TRBJ1-2; the D gene is possibly TRBD1 (5 bases). Germline values: CDR1 ENHRY, CDR2 SYGVKD. Deletions cut 2 bases from V and 6 bases from J, with 10 bases between. The CDR3 is made up of 13 amino acids. CDR3 in amino acids: CAISEMGDNGYTF. As DNA, the CDR3 is TGTGCCATCAGTGAGATGGGGGATAATGGCTACACCTTC.

V and J are TRBV11-2 and TRBJ2-1; 8 bases map to TRBD2. V was pared by 6 bases and J by 7 bases, with 5 bases of the junction left unmatched. Germline assignment: CDR1 SGHAT and CDR2 FQNNGV. CDR3 length: 13 amino acids. CDR3 protein: CASRAGGWNEQFF. Written as DNA, the CDR3 is TGTGCCAGCAGGGCGGGAGGATGGAATGAGCAGTTCTTC.

The chain employs TRBV11-2 and TRBJ2-1; maybe TRBD2 (5 bases). This CDR3 contains 11 residues. Trimming cost V 7 bases and J 8 bases, with 9 bases left between them. CDR1 is SGHAT and CDR2 is FQNNGV in the germline V gene. The CDR3 sequence: CASTAVDEQFF. In DNA form, the CDR3 reads TGTGCCAGCACAGCGGTAGATGAGCAGTTCTTC.

This rearrangement joins TRBV19 to TRBJ1-1; D unclear. Per germline, CDR1 LNHDA and CDR2 SQIVND (reference sequence). The length of the CDR3 is 14 residues. V lost 4 bases to trimming and J lost 1 base, with 10 bases between them. The DNA of the CDR3 is TGTGCCAGTAGTAGTCCCCGTGGGAACACTGAAGCTTTCTTT. Its protein product is CASSSPRGNTEAFF.

The CDR3 loop reads CASIGQGSGELFF. The CDR3 DNA reads as TGTGCCAGCATCGGACAGGGGTCCGGGGAGCTGTTTTTT. The chain uses TRBV19 and TRBJ2-2; 9 positions match TRBD1. With V trimmed by 9 bases and J by 6 bases, 5 bases remained unmatched. This CDR3 has 13 residues. CDR1 is LNHDA, CDR2 SQIVND, per germline (reference sequence).

The chain links TRBV12-2 to TRBJ2-6; the table's D call of TRBD2 was not tested on the DNA. TRBV12-2 is recorded as a pseudogene. The CDR3 is 21 residues long. CDR3 loop: CASRPNRGDKGERAGANVLTF. CDR3 bases: TGTGCAAGTCGCCCCAATCGGGGGGATAAGGGCGAAAGGGCTGGGGCCAACGTCCTGACTTTC.

The chain combines TRBV6-6 with TRBJ1-5; D unclear. The V and J ends lost 8 bases and 7 bases respectively, with 6 bases between them. Germline V lookup: CDR1 MNHNY, CDR2 SVGAGI (reference sequence). CDR3 size: 10 residues. CDR3 DNA sequence: TGTGCCAGCGGAGGCCAGCCCCAGCATTTT. It codes for CASGGQPQHF.

The count of this clone is one. The chain employs TRBV7-9 and TRBJ1-3, with D unresolved. The V end lost 5 bases, the J end lost 1 base, and 15 bases lay between the germline ends. The CDR3 is made up of 16 amino acids. CDR1 SEHNR and CDR2 FQNEAQ come from the germline V gene (reference sequence). The CDR3 DNA is TGTGCCAGCAGCCCGCGGGTTCCCCAATCTGGAAACACCATATATTTT. It is translated as CASSPRVPQSGNTIYF.

This clone has only one observation. The chain is built from TRBV5-1 and TRBJ2-5; D is uncertain. The CDR3 totals 17 residues. With 0 bases removed from V and 0 bases from J, the gap between germline ends came to 15 bases. The germline V gene encodes CDR1 SGHRS and CDR2 YFSETQ. The CDR3 here is CASSLAGPGQYQETQYF. Here the CDR3 DNA reads TGCGCCAGCAGCTTGGCCGGGCCCGGGCAGTACCAAGAGACCCAGTACTTC.

The chain has TRBV5-5 and TRBJ1-4, with unresolved D. The V end lost 6 bases, the J end lost 6 bases, and 18 bases lay between the germline ends. CDR3 size: 15 residues. Germline CDR1 and CDR2: SGHKS and YYEKEE (reference sequence). This CDR3 reads CASTLRRLFDEKLFF. CDR3 bases: TGTGCCAGCACCCTCAGAAGGTTGTTCGATGAAAAACTGTTTTTT.

CDR3 loop: CASSPLGEDQPQHF. As DNA, the CDR3 is TGTGCCAGCAGCCCCTTGGGGGAGGATCAGCCCCAGCATTTT. J is TRBJ1-5 and V is TRBV6-5; weak D call: TRBD1 (5 bases). V was trimmed by 6 bases and J by 5 bases, leaving 14 bases between them. CDR3 length equals 14 residues. Germline values: CDR1 MNHEY, CDR2 SVGAGI.

The chain uses TRBV7-9 and TRBJ1-5; no clear D. Trimming took off 2 bases at V and 4 bases at J, with 12 bases between the two ends. Germline CDR1 is SEHNR and CDR2 is FQNEAQ (reference sequence). This CDR3 has 15 amino acids. CDR3 loop: CASSLYDGTNQPQHF. The CDR3 DNA sequence: TGTGCCAGCAGCTTATACGACGGAACGAATCAGCCCCAGCATTTT.

The chain recombines TRBV18 with TRBJ2-3; 7 positions agree with TRBD1. The germline V gene has CDR1 KGHSH and CDR2 LQKENI. J was trimmed by 3 bases and V by 0 bases; bases with no gene match: 3. This CDR3 is built from 15 residues. This CDR3 reads CASSPPRTGTDTQYF. In DNA form, the CDR3 reads TGTGCCAGCTCACCACCGCGGACAGGAACAGATACGCAGTATTTT.

This chain uses TRBV9 with TRBJ2-2; D is possibly TRBD1 (6 bases). Trimming took 3 bases from V and 5 from J, leaving 11 bases between them. This CDR3 is 14 amino acids long. The V gene's germline CDR1 is SGDLS and CDR2 YYNGEE. This chain's CDR3 is CASSGTVATGELFF. CDR3 nucleotides: TGTGCCAGCAGCGGGACAGTGGCTACCGGGGAGCTGTTTTTT. The full variable domain, completed using reference TRBV9 and TRBJ2-2, is DSGVTQTPKHLITATGQRVTLRCSPRSGDLSVYWYQQSLDQGLQFLIQYYNGEERAKGNILERFSAQQFPDLHSELNLSSLELGDSALYFCASSGTVATGELFFGEGSRLTVL.

The CDR3: CASSEQGFGSPLHF. The CDR3 nucleotides read TGTGCCAGCAGTGAACAGGGTTTTGGTTCACCCCTCCACTTT. V usage is TRBV2 and J usage is TRBJ1-6; a possible D gene is TRBD1 (5 bases). CDR1 and CDR2 from the germline V gene are SNHLY and FYNNEI. V lost 2 bases and J 9 bases, leaving 11 bases between the germline ends. CDR3 length: 14 residues.

This sequence joins TRBV2 and TRBJ1-5; 7 bases match TRBD1. V lost 2 bases to trimming and J lost 4 bases; unmatched junction nucleotides: 2. Germline CDR1 SNHLY, CDR2 FYNNEI. The CDR3 length is 14 residues. CDR3 in DNA: TGTGCCAGCAGTGAAAACAGGGGAAATCAGCCCCAGCATTTT. It encodes CASSENRGNQPQHF.

This chain joins TRBV28 and TRBJ2-1; D gene uncertain. The germline V gene has CDR1 MDHEN and CDR2 SYDVKM. CDR3 size: 14 residues. V was clipped by 6 bases and J by 5 bases, with 14 bases between them. The CDR3: CASRRRSTNNEQFF. The CDR3 DNA reads as TGTGCCAGCAGGAGGCGCTCGACCAACAATGAGCAGTTCTTC.